The clone carrying this TCR beta chain appeared once. Antigen specificity is unknown. A quantity of roughly 0.5 to 1 ug RNA underwent reverse transcription using random hexamers. MiXCR, run by TCRdb on the immunoSEQ multiplex PCR reads, gives a single entry per CDR3 protein. The table records about 100,000 distinct CDR3 sequences, approximately 95% of them present only once. This sample was included in a study of CD8 T cells in Susac syndrome. For the study at large: Among the sequenced Susac syndrome patients, roughly 6 had active disease while roughly eight were in remission. The Susac syndrome patients were therapy-naive, on corticosteroids, or on intravenous immunoglobulin alone at blood draw. Whole-study findings and limits: There were over 15 Susac-specific public clones in total CD8+ repertoires and several in CD8+ TEMRA repertoires.

CDR3 length equals 16 residues. CDR1 MNHEY and CDR2 SVGEGT come from the germline V gene. The junction had 5 bases not matched to a gene; V was cut back by 6 bases and J by 1 base. Sequencing of TCR beta, carried out with a high-throughput approach, was applied to CD8+ and CD4+ T cells from the blood. The chain links TRBV6-2 or TRBV6-3 to TRBJ2-3; 12 nucleotides match TRBD2. Sequenced material: CD8+ T cells from PBMCs. The TCR was taken from a human donor with Susac syndrome. Here the CDR3 reads CASSQTSGSGTDTQYF. The DNA for the CDR3 is TGTGCCAGCAGCCAGACTAGCGGGAGTGGCACAGATACGCAGTATTTT.